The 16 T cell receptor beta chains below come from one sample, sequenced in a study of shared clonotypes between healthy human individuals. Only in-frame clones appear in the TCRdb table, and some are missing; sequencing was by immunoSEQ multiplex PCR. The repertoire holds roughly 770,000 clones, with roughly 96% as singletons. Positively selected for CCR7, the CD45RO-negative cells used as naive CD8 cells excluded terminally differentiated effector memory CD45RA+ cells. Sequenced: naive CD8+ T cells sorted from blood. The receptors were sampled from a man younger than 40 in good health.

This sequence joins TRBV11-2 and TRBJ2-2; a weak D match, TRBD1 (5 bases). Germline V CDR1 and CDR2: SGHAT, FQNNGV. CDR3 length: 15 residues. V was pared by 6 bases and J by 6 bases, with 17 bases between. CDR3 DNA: TGTGCCAGCAGATTCGGTCGGGTAGGGGCCGGGGAGCTGTTTTTT. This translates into CASRFGRVGAGELFF.

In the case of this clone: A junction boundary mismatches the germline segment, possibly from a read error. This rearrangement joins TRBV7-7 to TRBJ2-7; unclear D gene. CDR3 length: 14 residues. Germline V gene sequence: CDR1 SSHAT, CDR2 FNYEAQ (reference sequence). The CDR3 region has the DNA TGTGCTAGCAGCTTGGGCCCCGGAATCTACGAGCAGTACTTC. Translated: CASSLGPGIYEQYF.

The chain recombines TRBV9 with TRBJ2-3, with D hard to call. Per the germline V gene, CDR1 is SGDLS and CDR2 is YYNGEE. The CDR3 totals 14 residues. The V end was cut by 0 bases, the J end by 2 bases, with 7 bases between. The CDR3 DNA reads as TGTGCCAGCAGCGTAGGAGCAAACACAGATACGCAGTATTTT. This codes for CASSVGANTDTQYF. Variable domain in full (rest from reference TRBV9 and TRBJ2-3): DSGVTQTPKHLITATGQRVTLRCSPRSGDLSVYWYQQSLDQGLQFLIQYYNGEERAKGNILERFSAQQFPDLHSELNLSSLELGDSALYFCASSVGANTDTQYFGPGTRLTVL.

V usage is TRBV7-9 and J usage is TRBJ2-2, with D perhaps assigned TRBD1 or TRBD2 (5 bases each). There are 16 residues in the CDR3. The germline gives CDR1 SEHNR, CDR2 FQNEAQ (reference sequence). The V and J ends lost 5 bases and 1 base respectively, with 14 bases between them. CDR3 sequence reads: CASSPAEGMNTGELFF. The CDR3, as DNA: TGTGCCAGCAGCCCCGCTGAGGGGATGAACACCGGGGAGCTGTTTTTT.

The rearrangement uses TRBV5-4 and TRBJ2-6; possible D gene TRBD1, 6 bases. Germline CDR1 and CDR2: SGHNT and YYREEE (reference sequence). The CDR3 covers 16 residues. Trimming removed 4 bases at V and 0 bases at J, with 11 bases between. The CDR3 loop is CASSPGDLSGANVLTF. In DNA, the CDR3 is TGTGCCAGCAGCCCAGGGGACCTCTCTGGGGCCAACGTCCTGACTTTC.

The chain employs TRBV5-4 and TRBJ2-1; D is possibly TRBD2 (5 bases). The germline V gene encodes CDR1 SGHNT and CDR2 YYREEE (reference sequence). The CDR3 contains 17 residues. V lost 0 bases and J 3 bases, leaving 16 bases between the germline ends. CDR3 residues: CASSLGGLAAGYNEQFF. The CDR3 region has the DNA TGTGCCAGCAGCTTGGGGGGATTGGCCGCGGGCTACAATGAGCAGTTCTTC.

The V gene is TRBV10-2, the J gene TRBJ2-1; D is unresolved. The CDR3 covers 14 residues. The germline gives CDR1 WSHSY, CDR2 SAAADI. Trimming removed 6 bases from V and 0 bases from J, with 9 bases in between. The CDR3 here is CASSGASSYNEQFF. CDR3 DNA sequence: TGCGCCAGCAGCGGCGCGAGCTCCTACAATGAGCAGTTCTTC.

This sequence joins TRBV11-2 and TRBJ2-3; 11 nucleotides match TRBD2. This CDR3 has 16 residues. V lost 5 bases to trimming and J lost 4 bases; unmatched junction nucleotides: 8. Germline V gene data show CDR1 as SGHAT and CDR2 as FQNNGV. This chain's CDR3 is CASSPRASGGSDTQYF. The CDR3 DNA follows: TGTGCCAGCAGCCCTCGGGCTAGCGGGGGGTCAGATACGCAGTATTTT.

The CDR3 is CASSQAGLAGGGGTDTQYF. CDR3 DNA sequence: TGTGCCAGCAGCCAAGCGGGACTAGCGGGAGGGGGAGGCACAGATACGCAGTATTTT. This chain connects TRBV4-2 to TRBJ2-3; 16 bases are shared with TRBD2. This CDR3 is 19 amino acids long. V gave up 1 base and J gave up 1 base; unmatched junction bases: 5. Germline CDR1 LGHNA, CDR2 YNFKEQ.

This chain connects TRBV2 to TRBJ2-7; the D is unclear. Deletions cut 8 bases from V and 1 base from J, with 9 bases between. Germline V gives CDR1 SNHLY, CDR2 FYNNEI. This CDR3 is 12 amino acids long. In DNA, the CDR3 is TGTGCCAGCCCCTCCAAGTCCTACGAGCAGTACTTC. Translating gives CASPSKSYEQYF.

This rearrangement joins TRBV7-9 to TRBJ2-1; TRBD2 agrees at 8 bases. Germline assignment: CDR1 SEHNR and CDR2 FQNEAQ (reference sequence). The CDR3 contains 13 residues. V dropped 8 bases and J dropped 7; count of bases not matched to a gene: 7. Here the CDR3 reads CASGTRHTNEQFF. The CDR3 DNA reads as TGTGCCAGCGGGACTAGACATACAAATGAGCAGTTCTTC.

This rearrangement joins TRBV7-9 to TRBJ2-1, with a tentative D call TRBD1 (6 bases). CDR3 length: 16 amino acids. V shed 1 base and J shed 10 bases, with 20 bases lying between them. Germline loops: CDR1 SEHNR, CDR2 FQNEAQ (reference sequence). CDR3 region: CASSLERTALAGEQFF. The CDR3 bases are TGTGCCAGCAGCTTAGAGAGGACAGCCTTAGCCGGGGAGCAGTTCTTC.

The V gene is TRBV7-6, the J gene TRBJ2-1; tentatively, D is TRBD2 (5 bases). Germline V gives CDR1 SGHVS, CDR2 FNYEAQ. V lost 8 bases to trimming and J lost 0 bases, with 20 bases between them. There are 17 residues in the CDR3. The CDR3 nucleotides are TGTGCCAGCTCGTCCGGGAAAGGGTCGAGCTCCTACAATGAGCAGTTCTTC. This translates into CASSSGKGSSSYNEQFF.

CDR3 loop: CSALEVDTIYF. The CDR3 DNA reads TGCAGCGCCCTAGAGGTGGACACCATATATTTT. This chain connects TRBV29-1 to TRBJ1-3, with no clear D. Germline V gene lookup returns CDR1 SQVTM and CDR2 ANQGSEA. This CDR3 contains 11 residues. V lost 7 bases to trimming and J lost 8 bases, with 12 bases between them. Drawing the rest from reference TRBV29-1 and TRBJ1-3, the complete variable domain is SAVISQKPSRDICQRGTSLTIQCQVDSQVTMMFWYRQQPGQSLTLIATANQGSEATYESGFVIDKFPISRPNLTFSTLTVSNMSPEDSSIYLCSALEVDTIYFGEGSWLTVV.

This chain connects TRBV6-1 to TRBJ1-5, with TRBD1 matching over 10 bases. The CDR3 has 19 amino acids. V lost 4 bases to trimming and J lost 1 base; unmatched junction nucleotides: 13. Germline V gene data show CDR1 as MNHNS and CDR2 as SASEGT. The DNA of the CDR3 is TGTGCCAGCAGTGCCCGACCTCGACAGGGGGCGTGGAGCAATCAGCCCCAGCATTTT. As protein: CASSARPRQGAWSNQPQHF.

CDR3 in DNA: TGCAGCGTTGAAATACGGGGCAATGAGCAGTTCTTC. It specifies CSVEIRGNEQFF. The chain couples TRBV29-1 to TRBJ2-1, with a possible D match to TRBD2 (5 bases). The germline V gene has CDR1 SQVTM and CDR2 ANQGSEA. The CDR3 loop spans 12 amino acids. V shed 2 bases and J shed 6 bases, with 8 bases lying between them.